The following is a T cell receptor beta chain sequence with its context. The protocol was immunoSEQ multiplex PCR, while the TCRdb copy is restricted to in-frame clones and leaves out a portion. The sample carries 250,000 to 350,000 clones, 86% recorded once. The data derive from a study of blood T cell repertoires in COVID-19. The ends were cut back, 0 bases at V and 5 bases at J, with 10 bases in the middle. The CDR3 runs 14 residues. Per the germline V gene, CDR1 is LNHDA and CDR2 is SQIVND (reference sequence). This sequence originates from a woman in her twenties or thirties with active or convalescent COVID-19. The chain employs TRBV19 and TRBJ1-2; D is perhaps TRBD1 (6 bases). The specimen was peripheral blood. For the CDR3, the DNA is TGTGCCAGTAGTATAGATCAAGGGGGATATGGCTACACCTTC. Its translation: CASSIDQGGYGYTF.